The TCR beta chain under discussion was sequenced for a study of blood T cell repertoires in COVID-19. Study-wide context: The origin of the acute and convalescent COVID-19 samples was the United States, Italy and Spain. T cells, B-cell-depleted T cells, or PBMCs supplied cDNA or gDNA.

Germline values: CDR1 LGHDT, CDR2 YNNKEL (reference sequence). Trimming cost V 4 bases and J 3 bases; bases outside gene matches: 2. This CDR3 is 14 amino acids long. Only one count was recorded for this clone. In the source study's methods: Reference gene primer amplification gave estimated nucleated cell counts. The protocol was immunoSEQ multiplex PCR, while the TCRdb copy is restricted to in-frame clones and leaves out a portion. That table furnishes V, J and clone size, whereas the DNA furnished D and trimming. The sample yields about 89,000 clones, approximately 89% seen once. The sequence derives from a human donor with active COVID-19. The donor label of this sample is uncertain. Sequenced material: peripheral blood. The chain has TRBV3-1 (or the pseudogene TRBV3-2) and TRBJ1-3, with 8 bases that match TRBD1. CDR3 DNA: TGTGCCAGCAGCCTCGGGACAGGTGGAAACACCATATATTTT. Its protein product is CASSLGTGGNTIYF.